The following is a TCR beta chain sequence with its context. This CDR3 is 14 amino acids long. Germline V CDR1 and CDR2: SGHRS, YFSETQ. V was pared by 8 bases and J by 6 bases, with 21 bases between. These data are taken from a study of blood T cell repertoires in COVID-19. Overall study: COVID-19 samples collected from the United States, Italy and Spain covered acute and convalescent phases.

Clones were sequenced by immunoSEQ multiplex PCR, and TCRdb holds only the in-frame ones, with some missing. Altogether approximately 44,000 clones are present, approximately 88% being singletons, with the ten largest covering over 1%. The receptor was derived from a woman aged 40-49 years with acute or convalescent COVID-19. The chain employs TRBV5-1 and TRBJ2-7; tentatively, D is TRBD2 (6 bases). The sequencing input was peripheral blood. The DNA of the CDR3 is TGCGCCAGTTTTCGGGACTCCCGGCGGGGCGAGCAGTACTTC. Translation: CASFRDSRRGEQYF.